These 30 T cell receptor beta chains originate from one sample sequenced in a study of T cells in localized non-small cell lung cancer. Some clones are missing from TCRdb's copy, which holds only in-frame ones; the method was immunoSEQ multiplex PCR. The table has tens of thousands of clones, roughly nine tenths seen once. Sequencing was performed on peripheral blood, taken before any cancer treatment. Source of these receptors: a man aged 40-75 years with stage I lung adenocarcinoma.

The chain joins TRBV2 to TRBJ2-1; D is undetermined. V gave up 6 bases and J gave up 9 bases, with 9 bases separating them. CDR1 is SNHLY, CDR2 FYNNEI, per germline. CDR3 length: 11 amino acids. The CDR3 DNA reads TGTGCCAGCAGCACCGTCGGTGAGCAGTTCTTC. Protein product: CASSTVGEQFF.

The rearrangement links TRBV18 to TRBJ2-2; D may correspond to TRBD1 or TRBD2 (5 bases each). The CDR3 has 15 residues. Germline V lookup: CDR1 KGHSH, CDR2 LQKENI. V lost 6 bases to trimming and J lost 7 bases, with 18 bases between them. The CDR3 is CASSEGTSGIGELFF. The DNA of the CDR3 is TGTGCCAGCTCCGAGGGGACCTCTGGTATCGGGGAGCTGTTTTTT.

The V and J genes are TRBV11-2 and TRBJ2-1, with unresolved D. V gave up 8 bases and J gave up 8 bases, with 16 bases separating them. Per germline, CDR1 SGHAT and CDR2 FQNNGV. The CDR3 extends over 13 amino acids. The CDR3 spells CASAPSELDEQFF. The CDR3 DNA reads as TGTGCCAGCGCCCCCTCGGAGCTCGATGAGCAGTTCTTC.

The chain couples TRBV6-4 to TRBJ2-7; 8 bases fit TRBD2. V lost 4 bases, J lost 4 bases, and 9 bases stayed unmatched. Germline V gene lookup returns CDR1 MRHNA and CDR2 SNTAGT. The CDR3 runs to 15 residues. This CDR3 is CASSVLAADPYEQYF. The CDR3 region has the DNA TGTGCCAGCAGTGTACTAGCGGCCGATCCTTACGAGCAGTACTTC.

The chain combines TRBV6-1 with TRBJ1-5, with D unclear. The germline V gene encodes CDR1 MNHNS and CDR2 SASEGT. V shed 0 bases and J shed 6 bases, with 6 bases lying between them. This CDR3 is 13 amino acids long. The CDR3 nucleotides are TGTGCCAGCAGTGAAGCGGTTCGTCAGCCCCAGCATTTT. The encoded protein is CASSEAVRQPQHF.

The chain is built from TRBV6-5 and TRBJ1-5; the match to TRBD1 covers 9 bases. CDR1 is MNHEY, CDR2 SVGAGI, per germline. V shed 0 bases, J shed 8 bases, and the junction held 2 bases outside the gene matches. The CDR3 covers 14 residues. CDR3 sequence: CASSYSTGGKPQHF. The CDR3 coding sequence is TGTGCCAGCAGTTACTCGACAGGGGGGAAGCCCCAGCATTTT.

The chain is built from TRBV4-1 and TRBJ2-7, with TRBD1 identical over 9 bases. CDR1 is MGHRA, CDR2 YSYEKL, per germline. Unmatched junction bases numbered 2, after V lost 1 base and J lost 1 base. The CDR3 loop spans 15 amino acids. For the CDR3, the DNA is TGCGCCAGCAGCCAAGGGGGACAGGGATCCTACGAGCAGTACTTC. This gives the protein CASSQGGQGSYEQYF.

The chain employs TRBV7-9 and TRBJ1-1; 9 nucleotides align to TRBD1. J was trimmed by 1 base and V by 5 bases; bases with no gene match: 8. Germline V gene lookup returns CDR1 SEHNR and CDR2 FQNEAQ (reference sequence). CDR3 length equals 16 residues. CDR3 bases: TGTGCCAGCAGCCCGACAGGGGGAGGGTGGAACACTGAAGCTTTCTTT. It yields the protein CASSPTGGGWNTEAFF. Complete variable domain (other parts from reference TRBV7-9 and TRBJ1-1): DTGVSQNPRHKITKRGQNVTFRCDPISEHNRLYWYRQTLGQGPEFLTYFQNEAQLEKSRLLSDRFSAERPKGSFSTLEIQRTEQGDSAMYLCASSPTGGGWNTEAFFGQGTRLTVV.

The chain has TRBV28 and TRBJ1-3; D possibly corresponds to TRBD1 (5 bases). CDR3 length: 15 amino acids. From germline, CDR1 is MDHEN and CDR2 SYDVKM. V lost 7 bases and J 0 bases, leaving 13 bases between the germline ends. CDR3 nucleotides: TGTGCCAGCACTACTGGGGCCTACTCTGGAAACACCATATATTTT. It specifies CASTTGAYSGNTIYF.

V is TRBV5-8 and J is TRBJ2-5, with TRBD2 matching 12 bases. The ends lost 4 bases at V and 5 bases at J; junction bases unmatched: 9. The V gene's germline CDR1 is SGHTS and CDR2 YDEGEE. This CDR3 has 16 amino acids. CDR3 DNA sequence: TGTGCCAGCAGCCTTGCTCGAGGGACTAGCGGGGAGACCCAGTACTTC. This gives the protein CASSLARGTSGETQYF.

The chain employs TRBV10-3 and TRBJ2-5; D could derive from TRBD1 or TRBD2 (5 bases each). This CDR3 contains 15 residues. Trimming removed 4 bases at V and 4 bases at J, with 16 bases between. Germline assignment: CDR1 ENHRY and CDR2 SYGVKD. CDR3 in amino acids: CAISGDRQGRETQYF. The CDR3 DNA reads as TGTGCCATCAGTGGCGATCGCCAGGGACGAGAGACCCAGTACTTC.

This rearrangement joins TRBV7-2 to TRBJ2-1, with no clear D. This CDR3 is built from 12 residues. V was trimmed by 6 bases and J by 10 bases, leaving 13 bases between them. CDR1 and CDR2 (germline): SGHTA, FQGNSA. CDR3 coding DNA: TGTGCCAGCAGTCTGACTGTACGGGAGCAGTTCTTC. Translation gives CASSLTVREQFF.

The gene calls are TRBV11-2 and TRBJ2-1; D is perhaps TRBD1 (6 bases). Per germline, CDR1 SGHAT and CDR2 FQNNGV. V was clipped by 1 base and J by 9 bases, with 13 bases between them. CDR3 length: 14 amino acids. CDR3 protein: CASSLGRGRGEQFF. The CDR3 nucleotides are TGTGCCAGCAGCTTAGGCAGGGGAAGGGGTGAGCAGTTCTTC.

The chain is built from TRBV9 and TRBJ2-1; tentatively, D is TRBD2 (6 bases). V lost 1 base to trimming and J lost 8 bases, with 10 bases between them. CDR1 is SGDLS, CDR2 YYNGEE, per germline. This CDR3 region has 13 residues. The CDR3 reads CASSVLARDEQFF. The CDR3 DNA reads TGTGCCAGCAGCGTACTAGCGAGGGATGAGCAGTTCTTC.

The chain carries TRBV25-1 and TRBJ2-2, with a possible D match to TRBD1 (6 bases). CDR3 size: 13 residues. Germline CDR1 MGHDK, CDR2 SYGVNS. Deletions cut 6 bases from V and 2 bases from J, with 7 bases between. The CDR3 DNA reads TGTGCCAGCAGGGACAGCAACACCGGGGAGCTGTTTTTT. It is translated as CASRDSNTGELFF.

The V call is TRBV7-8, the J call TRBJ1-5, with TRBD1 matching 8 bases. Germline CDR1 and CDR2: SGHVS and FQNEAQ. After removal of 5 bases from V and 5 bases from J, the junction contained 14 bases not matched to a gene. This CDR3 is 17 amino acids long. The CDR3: CASSPRAGGRGDQPQHF. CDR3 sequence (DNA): TGTGCCAGCAGCCCCCGCGCAGGGGGCAGGGGGGATCAGCCCCAGCATTTT. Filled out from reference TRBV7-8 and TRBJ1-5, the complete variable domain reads GAGVSQSPRYKVAKRGQDVALRCDPISGHVSLFWYQQALGQGPEFLTYFQNEAQLDKSGLPSDRFFAERPEGSVSTLKIQRTQQEDSAVYLCASSPRAGGRGDQPQHFGDGTRLSIL.

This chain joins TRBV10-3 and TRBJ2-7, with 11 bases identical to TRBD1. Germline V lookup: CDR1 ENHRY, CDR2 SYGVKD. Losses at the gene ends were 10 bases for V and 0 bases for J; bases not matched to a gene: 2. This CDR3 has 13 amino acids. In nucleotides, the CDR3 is TGTGCCACCGGACAGGGGGCCTCCTACGAGCAGTACTTC. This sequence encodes CATGQGASYEQYF.

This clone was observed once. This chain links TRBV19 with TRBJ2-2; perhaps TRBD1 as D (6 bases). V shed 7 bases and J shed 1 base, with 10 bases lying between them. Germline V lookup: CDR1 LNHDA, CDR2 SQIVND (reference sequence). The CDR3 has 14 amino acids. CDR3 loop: CASTLTGNTGELFF. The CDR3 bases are TGTGCCAGTACCCTGACAGGGAACACCGGGGAGCTGTTTTTT.

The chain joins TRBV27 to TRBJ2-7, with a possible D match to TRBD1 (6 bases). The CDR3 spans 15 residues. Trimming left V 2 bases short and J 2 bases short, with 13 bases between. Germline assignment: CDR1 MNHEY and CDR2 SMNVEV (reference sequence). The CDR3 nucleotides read TGTGCCAGCAGTTTAGCCCTCGGGACAACCTACGAGCAGTACTTC. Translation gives CASSLALGTTYEQYF.

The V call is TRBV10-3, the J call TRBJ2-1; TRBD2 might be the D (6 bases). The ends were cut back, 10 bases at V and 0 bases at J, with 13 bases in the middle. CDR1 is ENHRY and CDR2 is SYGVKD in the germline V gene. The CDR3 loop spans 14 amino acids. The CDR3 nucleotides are TGTGCCACCTTAGCGGTTTCCTCCTACAATGAGCAGTTCTTC. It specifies CATLAVSSYNEQFF.

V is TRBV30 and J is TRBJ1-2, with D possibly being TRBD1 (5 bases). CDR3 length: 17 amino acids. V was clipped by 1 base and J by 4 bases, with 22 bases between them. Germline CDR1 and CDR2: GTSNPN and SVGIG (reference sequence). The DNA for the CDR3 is TGTGCCTGGAGTGCGACGTGGGACCCGGCTGGGGGCTATGGCTACACCTTC. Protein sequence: CAWSATWDPAGGYGYTF.

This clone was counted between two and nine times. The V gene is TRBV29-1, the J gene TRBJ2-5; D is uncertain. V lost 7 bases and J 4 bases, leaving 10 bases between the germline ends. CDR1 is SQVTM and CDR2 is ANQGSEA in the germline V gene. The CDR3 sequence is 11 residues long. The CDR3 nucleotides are TGCAGCGCCGCGTTAAGAGAGACCCAGTACTTC. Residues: CSAALRETQYF.

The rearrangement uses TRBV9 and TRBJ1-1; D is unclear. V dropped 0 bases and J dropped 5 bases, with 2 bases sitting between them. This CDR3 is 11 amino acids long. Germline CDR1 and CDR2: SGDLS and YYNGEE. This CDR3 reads CASSVATEAFF. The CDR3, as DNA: TGTGCCAGCAGCGTAGCTACTGAAGCTTTCTTT.

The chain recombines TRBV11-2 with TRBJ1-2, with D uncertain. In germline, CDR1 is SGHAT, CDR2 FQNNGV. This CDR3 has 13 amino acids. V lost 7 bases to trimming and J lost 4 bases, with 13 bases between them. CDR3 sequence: CASTRDGSYGYTF. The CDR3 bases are TGTGCCAGCACCCGAGACGGGAGCTATGGCTACACCTTC.

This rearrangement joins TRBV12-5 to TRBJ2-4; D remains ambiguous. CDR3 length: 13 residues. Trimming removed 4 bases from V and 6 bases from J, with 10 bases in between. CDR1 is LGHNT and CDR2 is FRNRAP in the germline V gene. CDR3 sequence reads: CASGSNPVNIQYF. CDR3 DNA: TGTGCTAGTGGTTCCAACCCCGTAAACATTCAGTACTTC.

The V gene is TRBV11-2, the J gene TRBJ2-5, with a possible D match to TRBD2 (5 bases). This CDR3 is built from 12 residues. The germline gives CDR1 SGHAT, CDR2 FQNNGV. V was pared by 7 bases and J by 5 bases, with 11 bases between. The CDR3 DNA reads TGTGCCAGCAATACGGGAAAGGAGACCCAGTACTTC. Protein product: CASNTGKETQYF.

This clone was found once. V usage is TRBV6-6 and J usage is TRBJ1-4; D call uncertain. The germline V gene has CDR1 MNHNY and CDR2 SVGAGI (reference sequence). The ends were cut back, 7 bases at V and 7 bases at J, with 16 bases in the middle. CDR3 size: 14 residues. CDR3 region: CASTPLLQSEKLFF. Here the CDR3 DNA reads TGTGCCAGCACCCCCTTGCTACAGAGTGAAAAACTGTTTTTT.

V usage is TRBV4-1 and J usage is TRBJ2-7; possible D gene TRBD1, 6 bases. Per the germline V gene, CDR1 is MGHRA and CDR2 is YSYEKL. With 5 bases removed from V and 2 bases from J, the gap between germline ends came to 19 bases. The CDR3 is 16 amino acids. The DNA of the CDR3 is TGCGCCAGCAGCGGGGTAGGGGGTCCCCCCCCCTACGAGCAGTACTTC. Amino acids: CASSGVGGPPPYEQYF.

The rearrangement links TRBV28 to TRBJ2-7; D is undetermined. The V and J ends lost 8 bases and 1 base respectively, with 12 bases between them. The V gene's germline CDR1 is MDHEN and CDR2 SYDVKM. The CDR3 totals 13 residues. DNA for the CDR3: TGTGCCAGCTACGGCGGCAGATCCTACGAGCAGTACTTC. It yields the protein CASYGGRSYEQYF. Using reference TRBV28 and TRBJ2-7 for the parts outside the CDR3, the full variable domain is DVKVTQSSRYLVKRTGEKVFLECVQDMDHENMFWYRQDPGLGLRLIYFSYDVKMKEKGDIPEGYSVSREKKERFSLILESASTNQTSMYLCASYGGRSYEQYFGPGTRLTVT.

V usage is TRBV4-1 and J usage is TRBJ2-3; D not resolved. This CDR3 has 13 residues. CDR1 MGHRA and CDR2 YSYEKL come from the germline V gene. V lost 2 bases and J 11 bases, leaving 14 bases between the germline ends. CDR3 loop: CASSQKDPSGQYF. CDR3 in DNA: TGCGCCAGCAGCCAAAAAGATCCTAGTGGGCAGTATTTT.